A selection of T cell receptor beta chains follows, all from one sample in a study of CD8 T cells in ankylosing spondylitis. TCRdb passed the 5' RACE reads through MiXCR, listing each CDR3 protein once. Here the sample spans more than 600,000 distinct CDR3 sequences, over 15% being singletons. The sequencing sample was made of blood, either unsorted or a sorted T cell fraction (not recorded which). The receptor set was obtained from a male donor with ankylosing spondylitis. The CDR3 runs from the conserved cysteine through the conserved F or W. The D gene is left open where the match is weak. Expanded clones are given a class, and other clones once, few, many or no size at all.

>TRBJ2-7|TRBD1|TRBV6-4|few
CARPLRQGSSYEQYF
TGTGCCAGGCCCCTGAGACAGGGATCTTCTTACGAGCAGTACTTC
>TRBJ1-3|TRBD1|TRBV9|few
CASSNDRVSAGNTIYF
TGTGCCAGCAGCAATGACAGGGTTTCCGCTGGAAACACCATATATTTT
>TRBJ2-3|-|TRBV5-1|-
CASSLTINTDTQYF
TGCGCCAGCAGCTTGACTATAAACACAGATACGCAGTATTTT
>TRBJ1-1|-|TRBV20-1|few
CSAPQGDTEAFF
TGCAGCGCCCCGCAGGGTGACACTGAAGCTTTCTTT
>TRBJ2-1|TRBD1|TRBV20-1|-
CSATVGGEREQFF
TGCAGTGCGACAGTAGGGGGCGAGCGTGAGCAGTTCTTC
>TRBJ1-6|-|TRBV30|-
CAWSVQHNSPLHF
TGTGCCTGGAGTGTACAGCATAATTCACCCCTCCACTTT
>TRBJ2-1|-|TRBV18|few
CASSPDGNPEQFF
TGTGCCAGCTCACCAGACGGAAATCCTGAGCAGTTCTTC
>TRBJ2-1|TRBD1|TRBV7-2|few
CASSAAGTGSYNEQFF
TGTGCCAGCAGCGCAGCCGGGACAGGCTCCTACAATGAGCAGTTCTTC
>TRBJ1-3|-|TRBV25-1|-
CASSDPGSGNTIYF
TGTGCCAGCAGTGATCCTGGGTCTGGAAACACCATATATTTT
>TRBJ2-3|-|TRBV29-1|-
CSVEPLAGVTQYF
TGCAGCGTTGAACCCCTAGCTGGGGTAACGCAGTATTTT
>TRBJ2-3|TRBD2|TRBV28|-
CASSRLGRTDTQYF
TGTGCCAGCAGCCGTCTCGGGAGGACGGATACGCAGTATTTT
>TRBJ2-3|-|TRBV7-3|few
CASSRDPTGDTQYF
TGTGCCAGCAGCAGGGACCCCACAGGGGATACGCAGTATTTT
>TRBJ2-1|-|TRBV18|few
CASSPPAISYNEQFF
TGTGCCAGCTCACCACCTGCTATCTCCTACAATGAGCAGTTCTTC
>TRBJ2-2|TRBD2|TRBV7-9|-
CASRAGGDFTGELFF
TGTGCCAGCAGGGCGGGAGGGGACTTCACCGGGGAGCTGTTTTTT
>TRBJ2-1|TRBD1|TRBV27|few
CASSAGGAYNEQFF
TGTGCCAGCAGTGCAGGGGGCGCCTACAATGAGCAGTTCTTC
>TRBJ2-3|-|TRBV20-1|-
CSARVPVRDTQYF
TGCAGTGCTAGAGTCCCAGTGCGAGATACGCAGTATTTT
>TRBJ2-7|-|TRBV4-1|few
CASSQDWPALGEQYF
TGCGCCAGCAGCCAAGATTGGCCCGCGCTGGGGGAGCAGTACTTC
>TRBJ2-1|-|TRBV20-1|-
CSASFRAHNNEQFF
TGCAGTGCTAGTTTTAGGGCCCACAACAATGAGCAGTTCTTC
>TRBJ1-2|-|TRBV20-1|-
CSARDQTANGYTF
TGCAGTGCTAGAGATCAGACAGCCAATGGCTACACCTTC
>TRBJ2-3|TRBD1|TRBV29-1|few
CSALHRGRAGFTDTQYF
TGCAGCGCCCTGCACAGGGGCCGGGCAGGGTTCACAGATACGCAGTATTTT
>TRBJ1-2|TRBD1|TRBV28|-
CASSSPGQGAFNYGYTF
TGTGCCAGCAGTTCACCGGGACAGGGGGCCTTTAACTATGGCTACACCTTC
>TRBJ2-7|-|TRBV7-9|-
CASSLVSLEEQYF
TGTGCCAGCAGCTTAGTGAGCTTGGAAGAGCAGTACTTC
>TRBJ1-1|-|TRBV7-8|few
CASSLEPGWDTEAFF
TGTGCCAGCAGCTTAGAGCCAGGGTGGGACACTGAAGCTTTCTTT
>TRBJ2-5|-|TRBV6-5|-
CASSLFVASETQYF
TGTGCCAGCAGTTTATTCGTAGCGAGTGAGACCCAGTACTTC
>TRBJ1-1|-|TRBV9|-
CASSGPRDAGTEAFF
TGTGCCAGCAGCGGACCAAGGGACGCCGGAACTGAAGCTTTCTTT
>TRBJ2-7|TRBD2|TRBV19|-
CASARTSGSYLGSYEQYF
TGTGCCAGCGCGAGGACTAGCGGGAGCTATCTAGGCTCCTACGAGCAGTACTTC
>TRBJ1-2|TRBD1|TRBV2|few
CASSENRQGAYGYTF
TGTGCCAGCAGTGAAAACCGGCAGGGGGCCTATGGCTACACCTTC
>TRBJ2-3|-|TRBV12-3/TRBV12-4|-
CASRPPGWGAVQYF
TGTGCCAGCAGGCCCCCGGGGTGGGGGGCTGTGCAGTATTTT
>TRBJ1-2|-|TRBV3-1|few
CASSTYSPGNYGYTF
TGTGCCAGCAGCACTTATTCCCCTGGTAACTATGGCTACACCTTC
>TRBJ2-3|-|TRBV12-3/TRBV12-4|-
CASSSLKGGVGPDTQYF
TGTGCCAGCAGTTCCCTTAAGGGTGGGGTGGGCCCAGATACGCAGTATTTT
>TRBJ1-3|-|TRBV6-5|few
CASSYSGTKFSGNTIYF
TGTGCCAGCAGTTACTCGGGGACAAAATTCTCTGGAAACACCATATATTTT
>TRBJ1-2|-|TRBV11-2|-
CASSLDLLFGYTF
TGTGCCAGCAGCTTAGATCTGCTCTTCGGCTACACCTTC
>TRBJ2-7|TRBD2|TRBV12-3/TRBV12-4|few
CASSLRELETYEQYF
TGTGCCAGCAGCCTGCGGGAGTTGGAAACCTACGAGCAGTACTTC
>TRBJ1-5|-|TRBV29-1|-
CSVGGQNQPQHF
TGCAGCGTTGGCGGACAAAATCAGCCCCAGCATTTT
>TRBJ1-5|-|TRBV30|-
CAWSVGGYNQPQHF
TGTGCCTGGAGTGTTGGCGGGTACAATCAGCCCCAGCATTTT